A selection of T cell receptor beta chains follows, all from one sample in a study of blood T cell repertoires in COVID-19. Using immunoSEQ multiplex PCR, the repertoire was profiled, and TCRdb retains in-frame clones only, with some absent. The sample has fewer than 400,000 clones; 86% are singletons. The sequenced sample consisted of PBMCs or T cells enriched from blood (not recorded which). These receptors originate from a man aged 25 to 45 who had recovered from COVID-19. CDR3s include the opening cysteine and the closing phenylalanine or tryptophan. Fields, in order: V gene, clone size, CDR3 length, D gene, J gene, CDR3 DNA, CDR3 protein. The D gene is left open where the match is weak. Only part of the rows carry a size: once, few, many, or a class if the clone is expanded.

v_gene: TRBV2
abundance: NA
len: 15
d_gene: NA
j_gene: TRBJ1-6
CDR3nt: TGTGCCAGCAGAGAGTCCTTCTCCTATAATTCACCCCTCCACTTT
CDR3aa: CASRESFSYNSPLHF

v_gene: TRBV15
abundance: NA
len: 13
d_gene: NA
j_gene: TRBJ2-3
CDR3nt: TGTGCCACCAGGGGGAGAAGGACAGATACGCAGTATTTT
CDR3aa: CATRGRRTDTQYF

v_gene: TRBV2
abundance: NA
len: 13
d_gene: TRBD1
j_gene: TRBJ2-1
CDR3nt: TGTGCCAGCAGTGGGGGACAGCACAATGAGCAGTTCTTC
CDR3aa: CASSGGQHNEQFF

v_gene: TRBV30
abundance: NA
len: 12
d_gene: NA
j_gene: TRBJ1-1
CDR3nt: TGTGCCTGGTGGAGGGGCCACGCTGAAGCTTTCTTT
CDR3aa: CAWWRGHAEAFF

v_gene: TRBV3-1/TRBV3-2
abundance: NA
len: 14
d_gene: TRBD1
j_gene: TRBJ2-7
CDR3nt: TGTGCCAGCAGCCCCAGGGACAGGGTGGGCGAGCAGTACTTC
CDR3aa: CASSPRDRVGEQYF

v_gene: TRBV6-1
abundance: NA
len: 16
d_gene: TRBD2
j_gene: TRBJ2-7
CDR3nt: TGTGCCAGCAGTGATACTAGCGGGAGCCCTACCTACGAGCAGTACTTC
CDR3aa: CASSDTSGSPTYEQYF

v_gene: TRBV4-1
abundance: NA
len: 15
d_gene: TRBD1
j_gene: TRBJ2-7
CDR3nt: TGCGCCAGCAGCCAAGGGCAGGGGGCCGCCTACGAGCAGTACTTC
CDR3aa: CASSQGQGAAYEQYF

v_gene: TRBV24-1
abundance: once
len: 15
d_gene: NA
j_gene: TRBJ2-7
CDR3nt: TGTGCCACCAGTGATTCGTCGCGTAGCTCCTACGAGCAGTACTTC
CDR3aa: CATSDSSRSSYEQYF

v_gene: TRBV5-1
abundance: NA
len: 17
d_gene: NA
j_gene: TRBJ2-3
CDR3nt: TGCGCCAGCAGCTTGGACGGGGTGCGGCGGGACACAGATACGCAGTATTTT
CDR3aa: CASSLDGVRRDTDTQYF

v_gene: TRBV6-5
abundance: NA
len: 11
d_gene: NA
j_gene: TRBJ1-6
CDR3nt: TGTGCCAGCGGGGGCGATTCACCCCTCCACTTT
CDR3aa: CASGGDSPLHF

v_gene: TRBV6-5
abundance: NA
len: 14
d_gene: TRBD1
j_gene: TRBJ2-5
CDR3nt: TGTGCCAGCAGCTACAGGGGCTACCAAGAGACCCAGTACTTC
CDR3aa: CASSYRGYQETQYF

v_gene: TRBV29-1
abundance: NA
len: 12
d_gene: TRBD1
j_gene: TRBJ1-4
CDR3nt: TGCAGCCGGGACAGGGATAATGAAAAACTGTTTTTT
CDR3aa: CSRDRDNEKLFF

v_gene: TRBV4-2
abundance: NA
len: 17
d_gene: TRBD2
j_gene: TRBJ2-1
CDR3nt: TGTGCCAGCAGCCAAGATAGAGGACTAGCGCTATACAATGAGCAGTTCTTC
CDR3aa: CASSQDRGLALYNEQFF

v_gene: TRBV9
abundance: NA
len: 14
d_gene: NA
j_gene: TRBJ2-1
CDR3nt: TGTGCCAGCAGCGTCCGGGGGGCCGACAATGAGCAGTTCTTC
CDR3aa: CASSVRGADNEQFF

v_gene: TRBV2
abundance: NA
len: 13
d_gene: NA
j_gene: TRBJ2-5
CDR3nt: TGTGCCAGCAGTGAGTCTGCCGCGGCGACCCAGTACTTC
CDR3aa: CASSESAAATQYF

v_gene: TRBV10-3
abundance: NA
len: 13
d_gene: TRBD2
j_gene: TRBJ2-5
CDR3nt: TGTGCCATCAGACTAGCGGGGGGAGAGACCCAGTACTTC
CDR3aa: CAIRLAGGETQYF

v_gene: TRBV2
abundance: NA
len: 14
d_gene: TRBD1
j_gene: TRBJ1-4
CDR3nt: TGTGCCAGCAACAACAGGGGGTCTAATGAAAAACTGTTTTTT
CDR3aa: CASNNRGSNEKLFF

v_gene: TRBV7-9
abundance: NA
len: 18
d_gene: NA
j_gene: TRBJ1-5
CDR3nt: TGTGCCAGCAGCCCCGGGGATGAGGGCCTGGTTGGCAATCAGCCCCAGCATTTT
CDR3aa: CASSPGDEGLVGNQPQHF

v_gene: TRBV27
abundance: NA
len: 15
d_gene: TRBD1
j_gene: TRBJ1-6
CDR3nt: TGTGCCAGCAGAGCTGACAGGGTCGCGAATTCACCCCTCCACTTT
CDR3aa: CASRADRVANSPLHF

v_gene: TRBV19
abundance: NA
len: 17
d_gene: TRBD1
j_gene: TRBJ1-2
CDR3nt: TGTGCCAGTACCGCCCGAGGGGGACAGGGGTCTAACTATGGCTACACCTTC
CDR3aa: CASTARGGQGSNYGYTF

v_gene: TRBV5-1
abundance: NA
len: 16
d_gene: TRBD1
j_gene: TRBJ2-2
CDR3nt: TGCGCCAGCAGCTTGGTTGGGACAGCGAACACCGGGGAGCTGTTTTTT
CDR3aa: CASSLVGTANTGELFF

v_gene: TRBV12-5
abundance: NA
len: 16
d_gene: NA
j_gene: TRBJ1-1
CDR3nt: TGTGCTAGTGGTTTGACCTCATATCAGGGGTTAGGTGAAGCTTTCTTT
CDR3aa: CASGLTSYQGLGEAFF

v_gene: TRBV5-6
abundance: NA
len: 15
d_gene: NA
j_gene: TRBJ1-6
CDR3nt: TGTGCCAGCAGCTTGCGGGCAGGGCGGAGTTCACCCCTCCACTTT
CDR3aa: CASSLRAGRSSPLHF

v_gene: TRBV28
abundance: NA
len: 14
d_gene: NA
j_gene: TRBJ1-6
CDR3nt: TGTGCCAGCAGCCATGACAACAATAATTCACCCCTCCACTTT
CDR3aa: CASSHDNNNSPLHF

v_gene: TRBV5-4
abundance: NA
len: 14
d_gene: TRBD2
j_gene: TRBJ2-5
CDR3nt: TGTGCCAGCAGCATGGGCCAGCGGGGCGAGACCCAGTACTTC
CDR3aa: CASSMGQRGETQYF

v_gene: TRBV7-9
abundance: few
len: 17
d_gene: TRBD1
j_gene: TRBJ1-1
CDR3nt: TGTGCCAGCAGCCCCCCCGCCGGGACAGGGGGAAGCACTGAAGCTTTCTTT
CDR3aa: CASSPPAGTGGSTEAFF

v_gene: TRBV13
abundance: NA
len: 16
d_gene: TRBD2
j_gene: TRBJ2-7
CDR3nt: TGTGCCAGCAGCTTAGTAGGACTAGCGGGCTCCTACGAGCAGTACTTC
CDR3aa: CASSLVGLAGSYEQYF

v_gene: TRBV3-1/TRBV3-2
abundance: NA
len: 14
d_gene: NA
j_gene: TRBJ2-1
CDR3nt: TGTGCCAGCAGCCAAGAAGTGAGGCACACTGAGCAGTTCTTC
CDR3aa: CASSQEVRHTEQFF

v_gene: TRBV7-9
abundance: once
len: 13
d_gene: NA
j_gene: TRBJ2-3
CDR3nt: TGTGCCAGCAGCTCAACTAGGGAAGATACGCAGTATTTT
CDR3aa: CASSSTREDTQYF

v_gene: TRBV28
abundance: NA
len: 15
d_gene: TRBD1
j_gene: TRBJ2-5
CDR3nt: TGTGCCAGCAGTGAACGGGACAGGGGAACGGAGACCCAGTACTTC
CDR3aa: CASSERDRGTETQYF

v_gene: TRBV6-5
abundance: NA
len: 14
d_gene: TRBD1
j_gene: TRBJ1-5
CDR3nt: TGTGCCAGCAGTTGGGACAGGGGGGGTCAGCCCCAGCATTTT
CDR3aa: CASSWDRGGQPQHF

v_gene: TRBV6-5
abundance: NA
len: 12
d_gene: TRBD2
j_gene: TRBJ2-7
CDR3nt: TGTGCCAGCAGTCCGGGGGGGAGTGAGCAGTACTTC
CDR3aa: CASSPGGSEQYF

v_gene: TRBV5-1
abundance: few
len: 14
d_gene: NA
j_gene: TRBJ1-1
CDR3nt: TGCGCCAGCAGCCTGTGGGAGGGGCCCCCCGAAGCTTTCTTT
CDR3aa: CASSLWEGPPEAFF

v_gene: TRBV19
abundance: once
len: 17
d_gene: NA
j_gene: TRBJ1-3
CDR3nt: TGTGCCAGTAGTATGCTCCTCCAGGGCTTATTGGGAAACACCATATATTTT
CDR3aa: CASSMLLQGLLGNTIYF

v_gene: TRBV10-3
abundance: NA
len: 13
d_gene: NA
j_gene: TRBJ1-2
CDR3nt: TGTGCCATCAGTGAGATTGGACAATATGGCTACACCTTC
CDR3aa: CAISEIGQYGYTF

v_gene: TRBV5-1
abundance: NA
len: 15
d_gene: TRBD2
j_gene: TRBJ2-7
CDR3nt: TGCGCCAGCAGTTCACCACTAGCGGGAGTATACGAGCAGTACTTC
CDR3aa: CASSSPLAGVYEQYF

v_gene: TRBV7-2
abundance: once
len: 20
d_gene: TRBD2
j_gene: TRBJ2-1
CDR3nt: TGTGCCAGCAGCTTAGCTCCTGGACTAGCGGGTCCCTATGCGGGCAATGAGCAGTTCTTC
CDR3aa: CASSLAPGLAGPYAGNEQFF

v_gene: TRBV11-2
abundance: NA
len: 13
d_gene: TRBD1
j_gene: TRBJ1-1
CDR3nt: TGTGCCAGCAGCTTGGGACAGGGCGCTGAAGCTTTCTTT
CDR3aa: CASSLGQGAEAFF

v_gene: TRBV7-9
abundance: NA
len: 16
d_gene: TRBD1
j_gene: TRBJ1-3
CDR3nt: TGTGCCAGCAGCCCTCGGGACAGATTCTCTGGAAACACCATATATTTT
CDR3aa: CASSPRDRFSGNTIYF

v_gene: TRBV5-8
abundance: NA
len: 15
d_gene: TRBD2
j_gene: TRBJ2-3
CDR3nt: TGTGCCAGCAGCTTGGTTTTAGCGGGGCCAGATACGCAGTATTTT
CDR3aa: CASSLVLAGPDTQYF